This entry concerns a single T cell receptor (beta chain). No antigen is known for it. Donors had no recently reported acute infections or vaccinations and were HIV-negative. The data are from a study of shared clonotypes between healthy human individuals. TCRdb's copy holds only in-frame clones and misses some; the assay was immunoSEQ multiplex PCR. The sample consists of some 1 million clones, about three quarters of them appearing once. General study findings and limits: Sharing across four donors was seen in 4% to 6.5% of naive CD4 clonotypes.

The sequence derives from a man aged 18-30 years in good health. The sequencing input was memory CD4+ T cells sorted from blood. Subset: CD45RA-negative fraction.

The CDR3 loop reads CASSGPGGLDNQPQHF. CDR3 DNA: TGTGCCAGCAGTGGCCCCGGGGGGCTCGACAATCAGCCCCAGCATTTT. The V call is TRBV6-1, the J call TRBJ1-5; a weak D match, TRBD1 (6 bases). The CDR3 is 16 residues long. V was pared by 4 bases and J by 3 bases, with 16 bases between. Germline loops: CDR1 MNHNS, CDR2 SASEGT.